This TCR beta chain was captured in a study of human CD8 memory T cell subsets. Findings of the study overall: In contrast to effector memory cells, stem-like memory and precursor exhausted T cells had similarly high diversity. The authors found that stem-like memory and precursor exhausted T cell repertoires overlapped minimally. It was only the T cell receptor beta chains that the study sequenced.

The authors obtained RNA from duplicate vials, each holding around 160,000 sorted CD8+ T cells, for every subset. Libraries targeted TCR beta using 5' RACE with UMIs. TCRdb reprocessed the 5' RACE reads; each CDR3 protein has one entry and no DNA is given. Its clone listing holds approximately 7,500 distinct CDR3 sequences. Judged by frequency, this clonotype is medium-sized. What it binds is unknown. Germline loops: CDR1 DFQATT, CDR2 SNEGSKA (reference sequence). The CDR3 runs 15 residues. The sample comprised CD8+ T cells from PBMCs. The chain recombines TRBV20-1 with TRBJ2-3; TCRdb proposes TRBD1, but this gene call is untestable without DNA. The receptor was isolated from a human donor in good health. The CDR3 protein is CSASVPMGAGDTQYF.